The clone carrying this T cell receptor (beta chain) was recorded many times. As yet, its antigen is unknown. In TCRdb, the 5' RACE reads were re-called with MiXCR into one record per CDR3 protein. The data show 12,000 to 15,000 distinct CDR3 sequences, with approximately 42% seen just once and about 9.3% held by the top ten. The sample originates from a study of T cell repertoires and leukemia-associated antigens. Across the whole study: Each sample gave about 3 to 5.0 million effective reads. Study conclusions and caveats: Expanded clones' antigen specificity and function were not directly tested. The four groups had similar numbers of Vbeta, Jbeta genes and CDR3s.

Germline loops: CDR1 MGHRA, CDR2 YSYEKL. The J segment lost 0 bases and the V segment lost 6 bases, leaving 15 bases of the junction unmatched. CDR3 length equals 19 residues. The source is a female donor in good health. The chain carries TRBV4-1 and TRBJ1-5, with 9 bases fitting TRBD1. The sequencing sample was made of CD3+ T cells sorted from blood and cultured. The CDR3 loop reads CASSQTTGGSTHSNQPQHF. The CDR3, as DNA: TGCGCCAGCAGTCAGACAACAGGGGGCTCGACACATAGCAATCAGCCCCAGCATTTT.